This TCR beta chain is from a study of regulatory T cells in long-lasting Graves disease. Study details: Persistence in Graves' disease denoted antithyroid drug use beyond 5 years alongside positive TSH receptor antibodies.

Germline V CDR1 and CDR2: LNHDA, SQIVND (reference sequence). CDR3 length equals 15 residues. Time point reported: persistent/refractory GD, antithyroid drugs over 5 years with positive TRAb. PBMC-extracted RNA yielded the TCR library. Study findings and constraints: Among the persistent patients, fewer than 3,000 public clonotypes were shared, more than the 950 to 1,000 shared among new patients. The study found TRBV28, TRBJ1-2 and TRBJ2-5 favored in persistent disease.

A remark on this clonotype: The antigen is unknown. The junction shows a germline mismatch at one end, possibly a read error.

iRepertoire HTBI primers and Arm-PCR of CDR3 regions built TCR beta libraries. Using its own MiXCR run on the multiplex PCR reads, TCRdb lists one record per CDR3 protein. The sample lists about 460,000 distinct CDR3 sequences; around a fifth were seen once. This chain joins TRBV19 and TRBJ2-7; 7 nucleotides line up with TRBD1. The TCR originated in a female donor with Graves disease. Sequenced material: peripheral blood mononuclear cells (PBMCs), taken when the disease was refractory, from a patient treated with antithyroid drugs. The CDR3 sequence: CACSIRPGTEYEQYF. The CDR3 DNA sequence: TGTGCCTGTAGTATTCGCCCTGGGACAGAATACGAGCAGTACTTC.